Listed below are T cell receptor beta chains from one sample, sequenced in a study of blood T cell repertoires in COVID-19. This table comes from immunoSEQ multiplex PCR, and its TCRdb copy is limited to in-frame clones, with some not included. The sample includes approximately 41,000 clones, 87% of them seen just once. Source material: peripheral blood. The source of these receptors is a woman older than 75 with active COVID-19. CDR3s include the opening cysteine and the closing phenylalanine or tryptophan. D genes are given only for firm matches. Size is omitted from some rows. Given values are once, few, many or a class for expanded clones.

V gene	J gene	D gene	clone size	CDR3 protein	CDR3 DNA
TRBV10-1	TRBJ1-1	TRBD1	.	CASSPTGDGDTEAFF	TGCGCCAGCAGCCCCACAGGGGACGGGGACACTGAAGCTTTCTTT
TRBV2	TRBJ2-1	TRBD2	once	CASSESSGGRDEQFF	TGTGCCAGCAGTGAAAGCAGCGGGGGTCGGGATGAGCAGTTCTTC
TRBV7-2	TRBJ2-3	TRBD2	.	CASSQNGGSADTQYF	TGTGCCAGCAGCCAAAACGGGGGGTCGGCAGATACGCAGTATTTT
TRBV5-6	TRBJ2-5	TRBD2	.	CASSSGRGAFQETQYF	TGTGCCAGCAGCTCTGGGCGGGGGGCGTTCCAAGAGACCCAGTACTTC
TRBV19	TRBJ2-1	.	.	CASTGPYNEQFF	TGTGCCAGTACAGGTCCCTACAATGAGCAGTTCTTC
TRBV6-1	TRBJ2-7	TRBD1	.	CASSEGRQTGVPTEQYF	TGTGCCAGCAGTGAAGGCCGCCAGACAGGGGTACCTACGGAGCAGTACTTC
TRBV19	TRBJ2-1	.	.	CASSTQDMYQGEQFF	TGTGCCAGTTCGACTCAGGATATGTATCAGGGTGAGCAGTTCTTC
TRBV6-5	TRBJ1-2	TRBD1	few	CASLTVTGWYTF	TGTGCCAGCCTTACAGTGACAGGGTGGTATACCTTC
TRBV10-2	TRBJ2-7	TRBD2	.	CASRTGTSAYEQYF	TGCGCCAGCAGGACGGGGACTAGCGCCTACGAGCAGTACTTC
TRBV19	TRBJ2-7	.	.	CASSPRTDSYEQYF	TGTGCCAGTAGCCCCCGGACAGACTCCTACGAGCAGTACTTC
TRBV24-1	TRBJ2-3	TRBD1	.	CATSDPPGQGRDTQYF	TGTGCCACCAGTGATCCTCCGGGACAGGGAAGAGATACGCAGTATTTT
TRBV5-6	TRBJ2-7	.	.	CASSLVGSKYEQYF	TGTGCCAGCAGCTTGGTTGGCAGTAAATACGAGCAGTACTTC
TRBV12-3/TRBV12-4	TRBJ1-2	.	.	CASSVRGPNGYTF	TGTGCCAGCAGTGTCAGGGGACCCAATGGCTACACCTTC
TRBV10-1	TRBJ2-2	TRBD1	few	CASSESGQGKELFF	TGCGCCAGCAGTGAGTCAGGACAGGGCAAGGAGCTGTTTTTT
TRBV7-3	TRBJ2-2	TRBD2	.	CASSLWAAGGKNTGELFF	TGTGCCAGCAGCCTATGGGCGGCGGGGGGCAAGAACACCGGGGAGCTGTTTTTT
TRBV2	TRBJ1-4	.	.	CASRSYGEKLFF	TGTGCCAGCAGGTCCTACGGTGAAAAACTGTTTTTT
TRBV5-5	TRBJ2-3	.	once	CASSWDISTDTQYF	TGTGCCAGCAGCTGGGACATAAGCACAGATACGCAGTATTTT
TRBV7-2	TRBJ1-1	.	.	CASSLTGPTEAFF	TGTGCCAGCAGCTTAACAGGCCCCACTGAAGCTTTCTTT
TRBV5-1	TRBJ2-3	TRBD2	.	CASYSGGTDTQYF	TGCGCCAGCTATAGCGGGGGCACAGATACGCAGTATTTT
TRBV5-1	TRBJ1-1	.	.	CASSWGEGINSEAFF	TGCGCCAGCAGCTGGGGTGAGGGCATAAACAGTGAAGCTTTCTTT
TRBV5-1	TRBJ1-4	.	.	CASSPGTPNEKLFF	TGCGCCAGCAGCCCGGGGACACCGAATGAAAAACTGTTTTTT
TRBV7-9	TRBJ2-7	.	.	CASSLVGGYCQYF	TGTGCCAGCAGCTTAGTTGGAGGGTATTGTCAGTACTTC
TRBV30	TRBJ2-2	TRBD1	once	CAWGTGHTGELFF	TGTGCCTGGGGGACAGGCCACACCGGGGAGCTGTTTTTT
TRBV5-4	TRBJ1-2	.	few	CASSFAGQLYGYTF	TGTGCCAGCAGCTTCGCTGGACAACTCTATGGCTACACCTTC
TRBV4-3	TRBJ2-1	TRBD2	once	CASSQGSGGDNEQFF	TGCGCCAGCAGCCAAGGGAGCGGGGGGGACAATGAGCAGTTCTTC
TRBV30	TRBJ2-7	TRBD1	.	CAGTKGGDEQYF	TGTGCCGGGACGAAAGGGGGCGACGAGCAGTACTTC
TRBV7-2	TRBJ1-3	.	few	CASSKGAGNTIYF	TGTGCCAGCAGTAAGGGAGCTGGAAACACCATATATTTT
TRBV3-1/TRBV3-2	TRBJ2-3	.	.	CASSQDPSLAGTDTQYF	TGTGCCAGCAGCCAAGACCCCTCATTAGCAGGCACAGATACGCAGTATTTT
TRBV30	TRBJ2-7	TRBD2	.	CACSGLAGVYEQYF	TGTGCCTGCTCGGGACTAGCGGGGGTATACGAGCAGTACTTC
TRBV12-3/TRBV12-4	TRBJ1-2	.	.	CASSLWGGRGYTF	TGTGCCAGCAGCCTTTGGGGGGGGCGAGGCTACACCTTC
TRBV13	TRBJ1-6	.	.	CASSPGTNKVSPLHF	TGTGCCAGCAGCCCGGGGACAAACAAGGTTTCACCCCTCCACTTT
TRBV11-2	TRBJ2-6	.	once	CASSPGTARSGANVLTF	TGTGCCAGCAGCCCGGGAACGGCCCGCTCTGGGGCCAACGTCCTGACTTTC
TRBV10-3	TRBJ1-1	.	.	CAISESGGGRQAKDAFF	TGTGCCATCAGTGAGTCCGGCGGGGGAAGGCAGGCCAAAGACGCTTTCTTT
TRBV5-1	TRBJ2-1	TRBD1	.	CASSLPGGGSYNEQFF	TGCGCCAGCAGCTTGCCAGGGGGTGGCTCCTACAATGAGCAGTTCTTC
TRBV6-5	TRBJ2-7	TRBD2	.	CASSYGGGTYEQYF	TGTGCCAGCAGTTACGGCGGGGGAACCTACGAGCAGTACTTC
TRBV5-1	TRBJ2-2	TRBD1	.	CASSLVQGANTGELFF	TGCGCCAGCAGCTTGGTTCAGGGGGCGAACACCGGGGAGCTGTTTTTT
TRBV7-2	TRBJ2-5	TRBD2	.	CASSRGGDPETQYF	TGTGCCAGCAGCCGGGGGGGCGATCCAGAGACCCAGTACTTC